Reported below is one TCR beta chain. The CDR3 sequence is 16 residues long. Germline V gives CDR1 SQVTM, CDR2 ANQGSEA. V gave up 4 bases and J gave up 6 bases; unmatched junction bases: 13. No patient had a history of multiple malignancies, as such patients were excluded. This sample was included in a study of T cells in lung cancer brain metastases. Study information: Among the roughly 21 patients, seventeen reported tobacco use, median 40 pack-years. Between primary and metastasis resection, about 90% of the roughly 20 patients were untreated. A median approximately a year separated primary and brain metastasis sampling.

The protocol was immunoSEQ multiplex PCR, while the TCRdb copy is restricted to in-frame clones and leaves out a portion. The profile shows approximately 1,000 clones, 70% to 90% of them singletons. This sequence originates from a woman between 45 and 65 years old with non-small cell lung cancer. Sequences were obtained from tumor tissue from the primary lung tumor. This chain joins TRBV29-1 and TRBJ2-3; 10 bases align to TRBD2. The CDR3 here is CSVARGSGGAIDTQYF. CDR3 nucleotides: TGCAGCGTTGCCCGCGGAAGCGGGGGGGCGATCGATACGCAGTATTTT.